This T cell receptor (beta chain) was documented in a study of cytomegalovirus exposure and HLA in healthy donors. PCR primers comprised 60 Vbeta and 13 Jbeta primers. Measured with immunoSEQ multiplex PCR; TCRdb has only the in-frame clones, and not every one. The specimen's table records about 140,000 clones. At the time of sampling, donors were nominally healthy, though unrecorded immune exposures were likely. The ends were cut back, 7 bases at V and 1 base at J, with 7 bases in the middle. Germline-derived CDR1 and CDR2 are LNHDA and SQIVND (reference sequence). The CDR3 contains 13 residues. The sequence came from a woman aged 18-35 years in good health and CMV-seronegative. The chain carries TRBV19 and TRBJ2-2, with no clear D. Sequencing was done on a sample of PBMCs. CDR3 region: CASNAQNTGELFF. DNA of the CDR3: TGTGCCAGTAATGCACAGAACACCGGGGAGCTGTTTTTT.